Below are 16 T cell receptor beta chains sequenced from a single sample in a study of blood T cells in healthy people across ages. A second roughly 7 to 11 cycle PCR used barcoded and J-beta primers. Via MiXCR, TCRdb re-called the 5' RACE reads, giving one row per CDR3 protein. Seen here are 700,000 to 850,000 distinct CDR3 sequences, 35% to 40% observed once, and the top ten hold over 10%. Sequenced: blood. These receptors came from a man aged 18 to 30 in good health.

V and J are TRBV6-6 and TRBJ2-1; 12 bases are shared with TRBD2. Trimming at V came to 5 bases and at J to 7 bases, leaving 9 bases not matched to a gene. The length of the CDR3 is 16 residues. Germline CDR1 is MNHNY and CDR2 is SVGAGI (reference sequence). CDR3 sequence: CASSVLAGGSSNEQFF. The CDR3 nucleotides read TGTGCCAGCAGTGTCCTAGCGGGGGGGTCGAGTAATGAGCAGTTCTTC.

The chain recombines TRBV25-1 with TRBJ1-2; 7 bases fit TRBD1. The J segment lost 6 bases and the V segment lost 2 bases, leaving 9 bases of the junction unmatched. Germline V CDR1 and CDR2: MGHDK, SYGVNS. The CDR3 contains 15 residues. The CDR3 protein is CASSERGEGADGYTF. The CDR3 DNA is TGTGCCAGCAGTGAACGGGGCGAGGGGGCCGATGGCTACACCTTC.

To note about this clonotype: A read error may be the cause here, since a much bigger clone is one base away. The chain is built from TRBV20-1 and TRBJ2-7, with TRBD2 matching 11 bases. Germline lookup yields CDR1 DFQATT and CDR2 SNEGSKA (reference sequence). The V and J ends lost 0 bases and 7 bases, in that order; junction bases with no gene match: 11. The CDR3 consists of 16 residues. The CDR3 here is CSARDVAGGHYNEQYF. CDR3 bases: TGCAGTGCTAGAGACGTAGCGGGGGGGCACTACAATGAGCAGTACTTC.

This chain joins TRBV4-2 and TRBJ1-1; D is uncertain. This CDR3 region has 15 residues. V dropped 1 base and J dropped 0 bases, with 9 bases sitting between them. Germline CDR1 LGHNA, CDR2 YNFKEQ. The CDR3 coding sequence is TGTGCCAGCAGCCAAGCCGTGTTAGTGAACACTGAAGCTTTCTTT. Its translation is CASSQAVLVNTEAFF.

The rearrangement links TRBV27 to TRBJ1-1, with D possibly TRBD1 on 5 matching bases. Germline V gene lookup returns CDR1 MNHEY and CDR2 SMNVEV (reference sequence). The CDR3 spans 16 residues. V lost 2 bases, J lost 0 bases, and 13 bases lay in between. CDR3 region: CASSLEGRVVNTEAFF. The CDR3 DNA reads TGTGCCAGCAGTTTAGAGGGCAGGGTAGTGAACACTGAAGCTTTCTTT.

The chain recombines TRBV7-9 with TRBJ2-3, with D possibly TRBD2 on 6 matching bases. Deletions cut 5 bases from V and 5 bases from J, with 17 bases between. CDR3 size: 15 residues. Per germline, CDR1 SEHNR and CDR2 FQNEAQ (reference sequence). The CDR3: CASSLLLGGVDTQYF. The CDR3 region has the DNA TGTGCCAGCAGCCTCCTATTGGGAGGTGTAGATACGCAGTATTTT.

This clonotype was observed once. The chain recombines TRBV4-1 with TRBJ2-5; D unresolved. Trimming removed 0 bases at V and 11 bases at J, with 19 bases between. The CDR3 has 15 amino acids. From germline, CDR1 is MGHRA and CDR2 YSYEKL. In DNA form, the CDR3 reads TGCGCCAGCAGCCAAGAGCGGCTGCCTGGGCATGAGCAGTACTTC. Translation: CASSQERLPGHEQYF.

The chain joins TRBV7-2 to TRBJ2-5; 7 bases line up with TRBD1. The junction had 4 bases not matched to a gene; V was cut back by 7 bases and J by 5 bases. There are 12 residues in the CDR3. Germline loops: CDR1 SGHTA, CDR2 FQGNSA. The CDR3 bases are TGTGCCAGCACCCAGGGGGTGGAGACCCAGTACTTC. This gives the protein CASTQGVETQYF.

The chain has TRBV6-6 and TRBJ1-6; D not resolved. Germline V CDR1 and CDR2: MNHNY, SVGAGI (reference sequence). The CDR3 contains 14 residues. The V end lost 5 bases, the J end lost 7 bases, and 12 bases lay between the germline ends. The CDR3 loop reads CASSPGSTNSPLHF. For the CDR3, the DNA is TGTGCCAGCAGTCCTGGGTCAACAAATTCACCCCTCCACTTT.

The rearrangement uses TRBV10-3 and TRBJ2-1; perhaps TRBD1 as D (5 bases). V was trimmed by 3 bases and J by 3 bases, leaving 15 bases between them. The CDR3 spans 16 residues. Germline CDR1 reads ENHRY; CDR2 reads SYGVKD. The CDR3 DNA reads as TGTGCCATCAGTGAAAGGGTAGAGACAGACTACAATGAGCAGTTCTTC. It yields the protein CAISERVETDYNEQFF.

This clonotype showed up just once. J is TRBJ2-2 and V is TRBV5-5; 11 bases map to TRBD2. The V and J ends lost 3 bases and 5 bases, in that order; junction bases with no gene match: 12. Germline assignment: CDR1 SGHKS and CDR2 YYEKEE (reference sequence). The CDR3 length is 18 residues. Here the CDR3 reads CASSSKYTSGSKTGELFF. The DNA for the CDR3 is TGTGCCAGCAGCTCCAAATATACTAGCGGGAGCAAGACCGGGGAGCTGTTTTTT.

This clonotype was observed many times. The chain employs TRBV20-1 and TRBJ2-1; perhaps TRBD1 as D (6 bases). The germline CDR1 and CDR2 sequences are DFQATT and SNEGSKA (reference sequence). Trimming pared 1 base from V and 3 bases from J, leaving 16 bases between. This CDR3 spans 16 amino acids. The CDR3 protein is CSARAGRQDVYNEQFF. CDR3 in DNA: TGCAGTGCTAGAGCTGGGCGACAGGACGTCTACAATGAGCAGTTCTTC.

Details on this clonotype: A much larger clone differs by one base, so this may be a read error. V is TRBV29-1 and J is TRBJ2-3; weak D call: TRBD1 (5 bases). This CDR3 contains 15 residues. V lost 7 bases, J lost 0 bases, and 17 bases lay in between. Germline V lookup: CDR1 SQVTM, CDR2 ANQGSEA. The CDR3 reads CSAAPQGISTDTQYF. CDR3 bases: TGCAGCGCCGCCCCTCAGGGTATCAGCACAGATACGCAGTATTTT.

This clonotype has only a few counts. V and J are TRBV6-5 and TRBJ1-4; 7 positions agree with TRBD1. The CDR3 has 17 residues. The V gene's germline CDR1 is MNHEY and CDR2 SVGAGI. V lost 0 bases to trimming and J lost 0 bases; unmatched junction nucleotides: 4. CDR3 amino acids: CASSYSGQIATNEKLFF. CDR3 DNA sequence: TGTGCCAGCAGTTACTCGGGACAGATTGCAACTAATGAAAAACTGTTTTTT.

This clonotype showed up just once. The rearrangement links TRBV7-2 to TRBJ2-7, with D tentatively TRBD1 or TRBD2 (5 bases each). Per germline, CDR1 SGHTA and CDR2 FQGNSA. The CDR3 loop spans 14 amino acids. Between the trimmed V and J ends, which lost 3 bases and 12 bases, there was a span of 21 bases. CDR3 sequence (DNA): TGTGCCAGCAGCTTGGGACCGTCGCAAGAGACCCTGTACTTC. This translates into CASSLGPSQETLYF.

This clonotype was observed a few times. The chain employs TRBV7-9 and TRBJ2-5, with 14 bases fitting TRBD2. The CDR3 spans 18 residues. With 4 bases clipped from V and 4 bases from J, the junction kept 11 bases outside the gene matches. Germline-derived CDR1 and CDR2 are SEHNR and FQNEAQ (reference sequence). The CDR3 region has the DNA TGTGCCAGCAGCTCCTGGACTAGCGGGGGGACCTCCCGAGAGACCCAGTACTTC. Its protein product is CASSSWTSGGTSRETQYF.